Described below is a single T cell receptor beta chain sequence and its context. The antigen this receptor binds is unknown. The input lacks base qualities; no much larger clone sits a single base away. Before the diagnostic colonoscopy, none of the ulcerative colitis patients had been given any immunosuppressive medication. A blood sample was drawn at the time of the colonoscopy. The Wizard kit (Promega) was used to extract genomic DNA from blood and intestinal samples. These data are taken from a study of pediatric ulcerative colitis (dated by TCRdb to about 2019). Regarding the complete study: Among the ulcerative colitis patients, 6 or 7 had pancolitis and two had left-sided colitis, and histology in every patient was consistent with ulcerative colitis. From roughly 9 newly diagnosed, treatment-naive pediatric ulcerative colitis patients and four non-IBD control children, paired blood and rectal samples were collected. The Pediatric Ulcerative Colitis Activity Index classified a couple of patients as having mild disease, four as having moderate disease and three as having acute severe colitis.

Rearranged CDR3 beta regions were amplified from genomic DNA with multiplex V and J primers using the immunoSEQ TRB Survey service. To keep depth equal across samples, survey-level sequencing depth of up to 500,000 reads per sample was applied. The libraries were purified, combined into pools and sequenced with Illumina technology. As for the original processing: Productive clonality, sample overlap, pairwise scatters, CDR3 beta length, V/D/J gene usage and productiveness were all assessed with the immunoSEQ online tools. Calculated diversity was defined as the number of unique rearrangements divided by total templates, multiplied by 100, and Shannon and Simpson indices were computed as well. Z-score normalized data were analyzed by principal component analysis with the R prcomp function and the ggbiplot package. Morisita's index was used to measure clonal overlap between blood and rectum within each subject. TCRdb obtained this table from immuneACCESS and retained in-frame rearrangements with V and J assigned. These tables miss some clones; where compared with another copy, unresolved V genes account for less than half of the shortfall, and the remainder is unexplained. V, J and clone size were drawn from that table, and D and trimming were deduced from the DNA. The sample includes fewer than 45,000 clones, with approximately 82% observed a single time. Approximately 25% of the sample goes to the ten largest clones.

V sheds 4 bases and J sheds 1 base, leaving 7 bases between their ends. CDR3 length: 13 amino acids, cysteine to phenylalanine. Only the CDR3 DNA is retained, 39 bases long and in frame from the first base. The CDR1 and CDR2 encoded by the germline V gene are SGHTA and FQGTGA. Findings and caveats that apply to the study as a whole: Because repertoires were derived from total lymphocyte DNA, patterns in rare subsets such as regulatory T cells may not have been reflected. For technical reasons, substantially fewer templates were yielded by the blood samples of two patients, and these blood samples were excluded from blood-rectal overlap analysis. The healthy control group was small, with only a handful of individuals. Controls, mild-moderate and acute severe colitis patients were separated by rectal repertoire features, and reduced rectal diversity due to clonal expansions was observed in acute severe colitis. Compared with controls, ulcerative colitis patients showed significantly higher autologous blood-rectal clonal overlap, a finding that suggests increased T cell trafficking to inflamed tissue. A couple of rectal CDR3 clonotypes were found in every ulcerative colitis patient but in no control.

The rearrangement combines TRBV7-3 with TRBJ1-1; the best D guess is TRBD1, with 5 bases matching. The specimen was blood. The sequence derives from a girl aged 5-17 years with moderate ulcerative colitis. CDR3 reads: CASSSDRNTEAFF. The nucleotides are TGTGCCAGCAGCTCCGACAGGAACACTGAAGCTTTCTTT.